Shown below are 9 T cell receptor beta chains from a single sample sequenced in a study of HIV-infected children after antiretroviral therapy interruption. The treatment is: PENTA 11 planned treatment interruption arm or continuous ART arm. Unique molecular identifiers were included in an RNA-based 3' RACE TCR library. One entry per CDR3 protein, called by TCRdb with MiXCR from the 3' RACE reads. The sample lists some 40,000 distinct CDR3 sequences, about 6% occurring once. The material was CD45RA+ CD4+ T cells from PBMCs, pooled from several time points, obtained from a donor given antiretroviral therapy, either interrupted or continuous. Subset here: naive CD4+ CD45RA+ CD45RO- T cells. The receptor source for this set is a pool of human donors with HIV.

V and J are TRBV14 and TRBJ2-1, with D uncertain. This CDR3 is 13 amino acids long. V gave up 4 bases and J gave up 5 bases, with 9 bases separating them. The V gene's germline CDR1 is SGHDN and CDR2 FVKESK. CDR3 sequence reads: CASSLSFDNEQFF. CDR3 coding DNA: TGTGCCAGCAGCCTCAGCTTCGACAATGAGCAGTTCTTC.

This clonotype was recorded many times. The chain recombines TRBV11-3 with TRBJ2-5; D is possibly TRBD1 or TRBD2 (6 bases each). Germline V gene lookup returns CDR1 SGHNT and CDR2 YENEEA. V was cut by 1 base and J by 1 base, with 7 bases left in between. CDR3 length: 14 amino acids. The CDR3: CASSLAGAQETQYF. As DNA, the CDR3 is TGTGCCAGCAGCTTAGCGGGGGCCCAAGAGACCCAGTACTTC.

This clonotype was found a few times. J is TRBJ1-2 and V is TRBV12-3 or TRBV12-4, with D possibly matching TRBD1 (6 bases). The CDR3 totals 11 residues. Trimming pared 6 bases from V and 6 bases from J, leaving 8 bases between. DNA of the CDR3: TGTGCCAGCAGGCACAGGGATGGCTACACCTTC. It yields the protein CASRHRDGYTF.

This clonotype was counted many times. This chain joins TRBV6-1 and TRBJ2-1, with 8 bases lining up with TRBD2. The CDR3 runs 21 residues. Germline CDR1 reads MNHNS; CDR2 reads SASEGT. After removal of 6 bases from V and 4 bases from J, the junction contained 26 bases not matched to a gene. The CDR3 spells CASSLLTSEMVSGVFYNEQFF. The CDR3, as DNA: TGTGCCAGCAGCCTACTGACTAGCGAGATGGTGTCGGGAGTGTTTTACAATGAGCAGTTCTTC.

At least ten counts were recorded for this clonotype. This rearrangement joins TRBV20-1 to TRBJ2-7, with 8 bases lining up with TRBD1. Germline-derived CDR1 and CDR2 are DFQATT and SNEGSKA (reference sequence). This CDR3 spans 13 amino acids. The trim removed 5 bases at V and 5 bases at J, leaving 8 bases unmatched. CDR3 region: CSAVRQGFDEQYF. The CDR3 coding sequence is TGCAGTGCTGTTAGACAGGGGTTCGACGAGCAGTACTTC.

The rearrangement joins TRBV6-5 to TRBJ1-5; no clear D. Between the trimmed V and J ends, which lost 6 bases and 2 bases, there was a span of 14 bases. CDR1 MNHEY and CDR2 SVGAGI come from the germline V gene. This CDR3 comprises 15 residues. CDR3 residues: CASSRSFPGNQPQHF. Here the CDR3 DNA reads TGTGCCAGCAGCCGGTCCTTTCCGGGCAATCAGCCCCAGCATTTT.

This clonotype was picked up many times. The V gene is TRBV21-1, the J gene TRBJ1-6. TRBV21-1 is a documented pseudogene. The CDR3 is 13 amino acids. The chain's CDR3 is CASSKGGNSPLHF. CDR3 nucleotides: TGTGCCAGCAGCAAAGGGGGTAATTCACCCCTCCACTTT.

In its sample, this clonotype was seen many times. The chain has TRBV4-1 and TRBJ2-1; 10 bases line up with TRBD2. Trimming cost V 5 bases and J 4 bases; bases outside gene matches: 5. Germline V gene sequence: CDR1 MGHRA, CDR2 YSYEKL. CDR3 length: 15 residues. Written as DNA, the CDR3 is TGCGCCAGCAGCTCAGCGGGGGGGAAATACAATGAGCAGTTCTTC. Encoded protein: CASSSAGGKYNEQFF.

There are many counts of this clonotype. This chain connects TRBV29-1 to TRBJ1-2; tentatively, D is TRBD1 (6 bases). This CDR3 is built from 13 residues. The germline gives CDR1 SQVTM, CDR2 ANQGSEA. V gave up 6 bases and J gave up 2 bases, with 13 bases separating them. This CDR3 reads CSVARTVNYGYTF. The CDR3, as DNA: TGCAGCGTGGCCCGGACAGTAAACTATGGCTACACCTTC. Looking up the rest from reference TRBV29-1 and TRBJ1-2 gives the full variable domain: SAVISQKPSRDICQRGTSLTIQCQVDSQVTMMFWYRQQPGQSLTLIATANQGSEATYESGFVIDKFPISRPNLTFSTLTVSNMSPEDSSIYLCSVARTVNYGYTFGSGTRLTVV.